This T cell receptor beta chain was sequenced for a study of CD8+CD57+ T cells in acquired aplastic anemia. Profiling that covered TCR beta VDJ and CDR3 relied on genomic DNA as its template. TCRdb fed the reads into MiXCR, producing one record per CDR3 protein. The sample includes approximately 160,000 distinct CDR3 sequences, roughly half seen only once; the top ten take 3.2%. This clonotype has at least ten counts. Germline V gives CDR1 LGHNA, CDR2 YSLEER. Trimming pared 4 bases from V and 0 bases from J, leaving 12 bases between. The CDR3 is 15 residues long. Patients chosen for sequencing had CD8+CD57+ cells that had expanded, as shown by flow cytometry.

V usage is TRBV4-3 and J usage is TRBJ1-1; D may be TRBD1 (5 bases). This clonotype originated in a human donor with aplastic anemia. The specimen sequenced was sorted CD4+, CD8+, or CD8+CD57+ T cells (not recorded which) from PBMCs. CDR3 DNA sequence: TGCGCCAGCAGCCCCCAGACAGACATGAACACTGAAGCTTTCTTT. Translation gives CASSPQTDMNTEAFF.